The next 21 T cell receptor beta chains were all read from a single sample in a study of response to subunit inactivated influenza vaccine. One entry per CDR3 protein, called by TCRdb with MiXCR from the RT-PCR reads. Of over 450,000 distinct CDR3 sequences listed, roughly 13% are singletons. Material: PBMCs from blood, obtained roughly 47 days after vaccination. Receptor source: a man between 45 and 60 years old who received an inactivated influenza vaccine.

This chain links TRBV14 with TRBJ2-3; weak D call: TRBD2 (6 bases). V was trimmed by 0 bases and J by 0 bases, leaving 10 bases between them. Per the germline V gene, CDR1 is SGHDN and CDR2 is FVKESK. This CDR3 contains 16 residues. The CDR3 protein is CASSQDPGVSTDTQYF. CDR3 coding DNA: TGTGCCAGCAGCCAAGACCCGGGAGTTAGCACAGATACGCAGTATTTT.

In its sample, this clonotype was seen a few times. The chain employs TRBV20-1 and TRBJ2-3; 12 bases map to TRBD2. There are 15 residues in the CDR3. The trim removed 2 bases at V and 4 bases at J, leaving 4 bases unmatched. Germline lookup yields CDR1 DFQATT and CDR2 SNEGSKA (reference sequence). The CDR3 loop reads CSARILAGGPDTQYF. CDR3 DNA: TGCAGTGCTAGAATACTAGCGGGAGGTCCAGATACGCAGTATTTT.

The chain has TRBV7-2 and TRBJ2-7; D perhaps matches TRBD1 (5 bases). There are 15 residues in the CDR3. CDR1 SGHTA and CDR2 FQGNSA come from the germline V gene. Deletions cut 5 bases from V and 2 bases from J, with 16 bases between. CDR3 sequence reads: CASSPGAGFAYEQYF. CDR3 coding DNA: TGTGCCAGCAGCCCTGGGGCAGGGTTTGCCTACGAGCAGTACTTC.

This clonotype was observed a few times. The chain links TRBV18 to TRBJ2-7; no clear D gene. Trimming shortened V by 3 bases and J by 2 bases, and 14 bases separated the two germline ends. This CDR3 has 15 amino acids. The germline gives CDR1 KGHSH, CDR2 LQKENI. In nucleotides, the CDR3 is TGTGCCAGCTCACCCCAGACAATGACCCCCTACGAGCAGTACTTC. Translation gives CASSPQTMTPYEQYF. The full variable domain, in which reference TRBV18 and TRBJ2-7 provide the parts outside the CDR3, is NAGVMQNPRHLVRRRGQEARLRCSPMKGHSHVYWYRQLPEEGLKFMVYLQKENIIDESGMPKERFSAEFPKEGPSILRIQQVVRGDSAAYFCASSPQTMTPYEQYFGPGTRLTVT.

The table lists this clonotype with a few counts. The CDR3 DNA reads TGTGCCAGCAGTCTCCGGGGTAGCGGGAGAGCCGGGGAGCTGTTTTTT. Encoded protein: CASSLRGSGRAGELFF. The chain employs TRBV28 and TRBJ2-2; the match to TRBD2 covers 9 bases. Trimming took 5 bases from V and 6 from J; bases not matched to a gene: 10. The CDR3 is 16 amino acids. Germline V gives CDR1 MDHEN, CDR2 SYDVKM.

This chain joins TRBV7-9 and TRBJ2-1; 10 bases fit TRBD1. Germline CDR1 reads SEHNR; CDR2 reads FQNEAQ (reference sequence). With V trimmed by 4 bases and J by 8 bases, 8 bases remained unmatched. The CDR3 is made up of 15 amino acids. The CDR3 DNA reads TGTGCCAGCAGCTCCAGGGGGACAGGGGTGGATGAGCAGTTCTTC. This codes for CASSSRGTGVDEQFF.

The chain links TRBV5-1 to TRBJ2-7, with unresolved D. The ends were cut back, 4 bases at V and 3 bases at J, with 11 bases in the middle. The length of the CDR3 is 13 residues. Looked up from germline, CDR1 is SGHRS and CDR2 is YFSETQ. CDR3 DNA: TGCGCCAGCAGCAGTGCTGGGGACTACGAGCAGTACTTC. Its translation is CASSSAGDYEQYF.

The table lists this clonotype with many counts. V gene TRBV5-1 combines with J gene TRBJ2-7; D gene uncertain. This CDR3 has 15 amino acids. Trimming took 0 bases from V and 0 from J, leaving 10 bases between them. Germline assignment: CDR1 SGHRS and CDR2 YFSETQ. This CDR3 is CASSLVSSSSYEQYF. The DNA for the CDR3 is TGCGCCAGCAGCTTGGTTTCATCGAGCTCCTACGAGCAGTACTTC.

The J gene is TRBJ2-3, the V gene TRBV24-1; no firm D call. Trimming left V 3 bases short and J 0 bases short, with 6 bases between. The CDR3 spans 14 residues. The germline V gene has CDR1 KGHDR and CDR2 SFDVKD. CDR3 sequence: CATSDLDSTDTQYF. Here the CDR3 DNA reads TGTGCCACCAGTGATCTGGACAGCACAGATACGCAGTATTTT.

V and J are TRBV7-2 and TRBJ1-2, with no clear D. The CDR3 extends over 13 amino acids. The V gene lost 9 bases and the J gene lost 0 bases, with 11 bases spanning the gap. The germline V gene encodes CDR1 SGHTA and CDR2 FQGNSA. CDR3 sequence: CASLNSSNYGYTF. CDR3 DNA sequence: TGTGCCAGTCTGAACAGTTCTAACTATGGCTACACCTTC.

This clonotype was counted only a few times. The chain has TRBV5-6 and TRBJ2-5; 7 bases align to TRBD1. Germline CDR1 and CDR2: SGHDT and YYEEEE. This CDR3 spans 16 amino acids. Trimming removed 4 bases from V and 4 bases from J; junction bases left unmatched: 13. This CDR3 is CASSGVTGVGRETQYF. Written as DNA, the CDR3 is TGTGCCAGCAGCGGAGTCACAGGGGTCGGGCGAGAGACCCAGTACTTC.

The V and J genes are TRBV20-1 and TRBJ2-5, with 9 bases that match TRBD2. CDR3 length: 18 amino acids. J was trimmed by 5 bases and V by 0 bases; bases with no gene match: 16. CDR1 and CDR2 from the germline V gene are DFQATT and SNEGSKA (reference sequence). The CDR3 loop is CSARDGASGTLSGETQYF. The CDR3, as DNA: TGCAGTGCTAGAGATGGGGCTAGCGGGACTCTTTCGGGGGAGACCCAGTACTTC.

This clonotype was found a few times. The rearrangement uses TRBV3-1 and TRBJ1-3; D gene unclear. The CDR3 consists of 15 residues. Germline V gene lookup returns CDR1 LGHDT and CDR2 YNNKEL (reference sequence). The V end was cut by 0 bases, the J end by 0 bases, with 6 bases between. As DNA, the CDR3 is TGTGCCAGCAGCCAAGAAGAAATCTCTGGAAACACCATATATTTT. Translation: CASSQEEISGNTIYF.

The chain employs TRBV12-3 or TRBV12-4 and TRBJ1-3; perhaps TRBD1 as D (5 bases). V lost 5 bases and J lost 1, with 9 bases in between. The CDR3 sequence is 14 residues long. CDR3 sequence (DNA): TGTGCCAGCAGTCAAACAGGATCTGGAAACACCATATATTTT. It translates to CASSQTGSGNTIYF.

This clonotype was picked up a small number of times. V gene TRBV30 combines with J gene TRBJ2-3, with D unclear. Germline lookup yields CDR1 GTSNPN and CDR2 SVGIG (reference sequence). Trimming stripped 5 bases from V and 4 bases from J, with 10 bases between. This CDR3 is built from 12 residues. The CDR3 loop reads CAWGPWADTQYF. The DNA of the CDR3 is TGTGCCTGGGGCCCCTGGGCAGATACGCAGTATTTT. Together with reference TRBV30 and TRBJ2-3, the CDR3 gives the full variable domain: SQTIHQWPATLVQPVGSPLSLECTVEGTSNPNLYWYRQAAGRGLQLLFYSVGIGQISSEVPQNLSASRPQDRQFILSSKKLLLSDSGFYLCAWGPWADTQYFGPGTRLTVL.

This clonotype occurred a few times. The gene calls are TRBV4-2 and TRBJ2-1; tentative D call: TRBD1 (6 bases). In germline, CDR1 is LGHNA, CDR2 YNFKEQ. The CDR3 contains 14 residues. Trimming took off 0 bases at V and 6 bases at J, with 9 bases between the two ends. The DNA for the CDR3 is TGTGCCAGCAGCCAAGATGAGACAGGCAATGAGCAGTTCTTC. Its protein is CASSQDETGNEQFF.

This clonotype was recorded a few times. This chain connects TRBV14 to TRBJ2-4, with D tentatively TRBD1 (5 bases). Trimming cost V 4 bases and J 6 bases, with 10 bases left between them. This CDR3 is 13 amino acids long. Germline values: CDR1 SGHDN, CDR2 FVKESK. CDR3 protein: CASSPQDINIQYF. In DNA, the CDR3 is TGTGCCAGCAGCCCTCAGGACATAAACATTCAGTACTTC.

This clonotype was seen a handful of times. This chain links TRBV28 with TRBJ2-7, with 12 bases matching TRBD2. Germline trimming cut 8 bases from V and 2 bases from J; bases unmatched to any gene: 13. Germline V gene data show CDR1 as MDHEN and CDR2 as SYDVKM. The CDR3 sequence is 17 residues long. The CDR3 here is CASQTRLAGGRPYEQYF. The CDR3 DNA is TGTGCCAGCCAAACCAGGCTAGCGGGAGGGCGGCCCTACGAGCAGTACTTC.

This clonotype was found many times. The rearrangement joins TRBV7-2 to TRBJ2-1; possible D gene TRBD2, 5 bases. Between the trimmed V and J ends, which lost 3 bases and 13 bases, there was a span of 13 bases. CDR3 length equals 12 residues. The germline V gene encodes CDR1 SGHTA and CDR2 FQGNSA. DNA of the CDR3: TGTGCCAGCAGCTTTTGGGGTAGCGTACAGTTCTTC. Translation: CASSFWGSVQFF.

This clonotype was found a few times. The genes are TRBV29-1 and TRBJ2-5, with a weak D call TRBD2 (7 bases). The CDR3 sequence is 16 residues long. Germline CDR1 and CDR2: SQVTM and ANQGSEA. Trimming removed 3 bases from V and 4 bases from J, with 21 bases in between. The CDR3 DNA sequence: TGCAGCGTTGATGGGGGGGGCGAAAGCGGAGGAGAGACCCAGTACTTC. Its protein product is CSVDGGGESGGETQYF.

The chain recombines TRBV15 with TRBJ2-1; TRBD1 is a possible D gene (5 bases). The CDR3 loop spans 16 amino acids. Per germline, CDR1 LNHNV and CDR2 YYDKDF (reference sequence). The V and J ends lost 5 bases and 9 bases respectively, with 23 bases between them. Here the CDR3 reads CATSSSAAPKQGEQFF. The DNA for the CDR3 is TGTGCCACCAGCTCTTCCGCCGCCCCCAAGCAGGGTGAGCAGTTCTTC.